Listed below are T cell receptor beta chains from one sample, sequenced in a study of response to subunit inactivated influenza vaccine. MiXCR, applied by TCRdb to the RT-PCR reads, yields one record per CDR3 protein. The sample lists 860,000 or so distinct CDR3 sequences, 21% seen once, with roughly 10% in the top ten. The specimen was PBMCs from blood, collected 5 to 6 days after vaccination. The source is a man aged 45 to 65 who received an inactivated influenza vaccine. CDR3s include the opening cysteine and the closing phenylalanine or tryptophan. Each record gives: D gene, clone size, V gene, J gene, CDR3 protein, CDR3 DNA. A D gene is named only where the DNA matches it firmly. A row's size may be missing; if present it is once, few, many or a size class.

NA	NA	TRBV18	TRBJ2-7	CASSSESGEQYF	TGTGCCAGCTCATCCGAGTCTGGCGAGCAGTACTTC
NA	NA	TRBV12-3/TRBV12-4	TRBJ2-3	CASSFFGGDTQYF	TGTGCCAGCAGTTTCTTTGGCGGGGATACGCAGTATTTT
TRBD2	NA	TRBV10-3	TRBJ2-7	CAIRGVLAGEYEQYF	TGTGCCATCAGGGGTGTACTAGCGGGGGAATACGAGCAGTACTTC
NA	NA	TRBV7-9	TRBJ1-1	CASSPVRVNVEAFF	TGTGCCAGCAGTCCGGTACGGGTCAATGTTGAAGCTTTCTTT
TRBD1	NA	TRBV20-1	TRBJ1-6	CSARGDRARSNSPLHF	TGCAGTGCTAGAGGGGACAGGGCGAGATCGAATTCACCCCTCCACTTT
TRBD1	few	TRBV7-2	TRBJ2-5	CASSLGPRGQETQYF	TGTGCCAGCAGCTTAGGTCCCAGGGGGCAAGAGACCCAGTACTTC
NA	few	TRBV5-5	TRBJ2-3	CASSPGDRTPSTDTQYF	TGTGCCAGCAGCCCGGGAGACAGGACCCCTAGCACAGATACGCAGTATTTT
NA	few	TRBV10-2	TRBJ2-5	CASAIQGETQYF	TGCGCCAGCGCTATACAGGGAGAGACCCAGTACTTC
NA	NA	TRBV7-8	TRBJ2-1	CASSLEGLGEQFF	TGTGCCAGCAGCTTAGAGGGTCTCGGCGAGCAGTTCTTC
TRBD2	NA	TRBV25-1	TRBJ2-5	CASSSASGGGETQYF	TGTGCCAGCAGTTCGGCTAGCGGGGGCGGGGAGACCCAGTACTTC
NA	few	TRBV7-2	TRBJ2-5	CASSFNGGETQYF	TGTGCCAGCAGCTTCAATGGGGGAGAGACCCAGTACTTC
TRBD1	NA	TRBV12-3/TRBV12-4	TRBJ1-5	CASSLWTGDNQPQHF	TGTGCCAGCAGTCTTTGGACAGGGGACAATCAGCCCCAGCATTTT
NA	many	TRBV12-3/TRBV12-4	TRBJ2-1	CASRLGRSYNEQFF	TGTGCCAGCAGGTTGGGGAGATCCTACAATGAGCAGTTCTTC
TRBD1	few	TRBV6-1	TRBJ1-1	CASSRTGQNTEAFF	TGTGCCAGCAGTCGGACAGGTCAGAACACTGAAGCTTTCTTT
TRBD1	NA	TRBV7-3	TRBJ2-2	CASRPTTGGAGELFF	TGTGCCAGCAGGCCCACGACAGGGGGTGCCGGGGAGCTGTTTTTT